These 21 T cell receptor beta chains originate from one sample sequenced in a study of beta chain features in type 1 diabetes. Study-wide points: In every one of the four CD4+ subsets, TCRB CDR3s were moderately but significantly shorter in Type 1 diabetes patients.

As every portion of the isolated RNA was reverse transcribed, the sequencing read expressed TCRB transcripts. Generated by immunoSEQ multiplex PCR, the TCRdb table keeps only in-frame clones and is missing some. Of about 710,000 clones listed, 11% to 15% are singletons. No antigen is known for these receptors. The material sequenced was naive CD4+ T cells from blood. Every receptor here comes from a man between 18 and 35 years old with type 1 diabetes.

This clone appeared a few times. V and J are TRBV15 and TRBJ2-1; D remains ambiguous. The CDR3 contains 13 residues. V dropped 4 bases and J dropped 6 bases, with 10 bases sitting between them. The germline V gene has CDR1 LNHNV and CDR2 YYDKDF (reference sequence). DNA for the CDR3: TGTGCCACCAGCACCTATGTGGGCAATGAGCAGTTCTTC. It encodes CATSTYVGNEQFF.

The sample holds a few counts of this clone. The chain has TRBV11-1 and TRBJ2-1; 9 nucleotides match TRBD2. The CDR3 loop spans 14 amino acids. J was trimmed by 8 bases and V by 7 bases; bases with no gene match: 9. The germline V gene has CDR1 SGHAT and CDR2 FQDESV (reference sequence). CDR3: CASKRGAAVDEQFF. The DNA of the CDR3 is TGTGCCAGCAAGCGGGGGGCTGCCGTCGATGAGCAGTTCTTC.

The chain is built from TRBV11-1 and TRBJ2-5; TRBD2 might be the D (6 bases). V shed 5 bases and J shed 4 bases, with 14 bases lying between them. The CDR3 length is 14 residues. Germline V gene lookup returns CDR1 SGHAT and CDR2 FQDESV (reference sequence). The CDR3 DNA reads as TGTGCCAGCAGCCTGGTGGGGGGTAGAGAGACCCAGTACTTC. This sequence encodes CASSLVGGRETQYF.

In this sample, this clone turned up a few times. This chain joins TRBV10-3 and TRBJ2-1; TRBD1 matches at 9 bases. Germline V gene lookup returns CDR1 ENHRY and CDR2 SYGVKD. Trimming removed 6 bases from V and 5 bases from J; junction bases left unmatched: 11. This CDR3 contains 16 residues. CDR3 amino acids: CAIRRGGTGRDNEQFF. CDR3 sequence (DNA): TGTGCCATCAGGCGGGGCGGGACAGGGCGCGACAATGAGCAGTTCTTC.

The rearrangement joins TRBV5-6 to TRBJ2-5; 12 bases align to TRBD1. Germline CDR1 reads SGHDT; CDR2 reads YYEEEE. There are 15 residues in the CDR3. V was pared by 2 bases and J by 5 bases, with 4 bases of the junction left unmatched. The CDR3 region is CASSFPGQGAETQYF. The CDR3 nucleotides read TGTGCCAGCAGCTTCCCGGGACAGGGGGCGGAGACCCAGTACTTC.

This clone was detected only a few times. This rearrangement joins TRBV15 to TRBJ2-7; D is tentatively TRBD1 or TRBD2 (5 bases each). Germline values: CDR1 LNHNV, CDR2 YYDKDF (reference sequence). Trimming removed 0 bases at V and 9 bases at J, with 18 bases between. The length of the CDR3 is 15 residues. For the CDR3, the DNA is TGTGCCACCAGCAGAGATCAGGGACCCAGGAGATGGCAGTACTTC. This gives the protein CATSRDQGPRRWQYF.

V gene TRBV27 combines with J gene TRBJ2-3; TRBD2 agrees at 8 bases. There are 18 residues in the CDR3. Germline CDR1 is MNHEY and CDR2 is SMNVEV (reference sequence). V lost 2 bases and J lost 14; bases outside the gene matches: 24. CDR3: CASSLVRPLEYSGTPWYF. CDR3 coding DNA: TGTGCCAGCAGTTTAGTTCGGCCGTTGGAGTATAGCGGGACTCCGTGGTATTTT.

The chain couples TRBV25-1 to TRBJ1-1, with D possibly matching TRBD1 (5 bases). With 5 bases removed from V and 7 bases from J, the gap between germline ends came to 14 bases. From germline, CDR1 is MGHDK and CDR2 SYGVNS. The CDR3 sequence is 13 residues long. CDR3 nucleotides: TGTGCCAGCAGTCCCCGTTCGGGGGGTGAAGCTTTCTTT. Translated: CASSPRSGGEAFF.

This clone has more than one count but fewer than ten. This same CDR3 is encoded by further DNA sequences in the sample. CDR3 protein: CASSYSGLAGYNEQFF. CDR3 bases: TGTGCCAGCAGTTACTCTGGTCTAGCGGGCTACAATGAGCAGTTCTTC. The chain couples TRBV6-5 to TRBJ2-1, with TRBD2 matching 8 bases. Losses at the gene ends were 0 bases for V and 3 bases for J; bases not matched to a gene: 4. The CDR3 loop spans 16 amino acids. Germline V CDR1 and CDR2: MNHEY, SVGAGI.

On this clone itself: Germline is not matched at one junction end, which may reflect a read error. The rearrangement uses TRBV7-9 and TRBJ2-3, with D possibly TRBD2 on 5 matching bases. Germline V lookup: CDR1 SEHNR, CDR2 FQNEAQ (reference sequence). The CDR3 is 11 amino acids. The DNA of the CDR3 is TGTGCCAGCAGCCCCCCACCACTAGTAGGTTTT. Amino acid sequence: CASSPPPLVGF. The entire variable domain, with the rest obtained from reference TRBV7-9 and TRBJ2-3, is as follows: DTGVSQNPRHKITKRGQNVTFRCDPISEHNRLYWYRQTLGQGPEFLTYFQNEAQLEKSRLLSDRFSAERPKGSFSTLEIQRTEQGDSAMYLCASSPPPLVGFGPGTRLTVL.

DNA for the CDR3: TGTGCCAGCTCACCACCTCCTAGCGGGATGGGACAGTTCTTC. It yields the protein CASSPPPSGMGQFF. The chain uses TRBV18 and TRBJ2-1, with TRBD2 identical over 9 bases. Germline V gene sequence: CDR1 KGHSH, CDR2 LQKENI. The CDR3 has 14 amino acids. V was pared by 0 bases and J by 13 bases, with 7 bases of the junction left unmatched.

V is TRBV5-4 and J is TRBJ2-2; tentatively, D is TRBD2 (6 bases). The CDR3 length is 14 residues. Trimming took off 6 bases at V and 6 bases at J, with 15 bases between the two ends. Germline V gene data show CDR1 as SGHNT and CDR2 as YYREEE (reference sequence). CDR3: CASTVDSGAGELFF. DNA of the CDR3: TGTGCCAGCACGGTGGACTCGGGGGCCGGGGAGCTGTTTTTT.

This clone turned up a few times. The chain recombines TRBV11-2 with TRBJ2-3; the match to TRBD2 covers 8 bases. Trimming removed 5 bases from V and 0 bases from J; junction bases left unmatched: 7. The CDR3 is made up of 16 amino acids. CDR1 and CDR2 from the germline V gene are SGHAT and FQNNGV. CDR3 nucleotides: TGTGCCAGCAGCCGACGTAGCGGGGATAGCACAGATACGCAGTATTTT. Its protein is CASSRRSGDSTDTQYF.

The rearrangement links TRBV28 to TRBJ2-4; D uncertain. Trimming removed 2 bases from V and 2 bases from J, with 7 bases in between. CDR1 and CDR2 from the germline V gene are MDHEN and SYDVKM. CDR3 length: 14 residues. CDR3 loop: CASSLLETKNIQYF. The CDR3 bases are TGTGCCAGCAGTTTACTCGAAACCAAAAACATTCAGTACTTC.

This clone was recorded a few times. The rearrangement links TRBV2 to TRBJ2-1; D is unresolved. Deletions cut 2 bases from V and 0 bases from J, with 8 bases between. CDR1 is SNHLY and CDR2 is FYNNEI in the germline V gene. The CDR3 has 15 amino acids. The CDR3: CASSEQASSYNEQFF. For the CDR3, the DNA is TGTGCCAGCAGTGAACAGGCTAGCTCCTACAATGAGCAGTTCTTC.

There are a few counts of this clone. V gene TRBV6-5 combines with J gene TRBJ2-3; no definite D call. The V gene lost 5 bases and the J gene lost 5 bases, with 8 bases spanning the gap. CDR1 and CDR2 from the germline V gene are MNHEY and SVGAGI. CDR3 length equals 12 residues. CDR3 coding DNA: TGTGCCAGCAGTCCCCGTGAAGATACGCAGTATTTT. The encoded protein is CASSPREDTQYF.

This clone occurred a few times. V and J are TRBV9 and TRBJ2-5; D gene uncertain. The CDR3 has 14 residues. Germline V gene lookup returns CDR1 SGDLS and CDR2 YYNGEE. Between the trimmed V and J ends, which lost 0 bases and 2 bases, there was a span of 8 bases. The CDR3 DNA follows: TGTGCCAGCAGCGTAGAGATGGGGCAAGAGACCCAGTACTTC. Translating it yields CASSVEMGQETQYF.

V is TRBV4-1 and J is TRBJ2-1; 7 bases map to TRBD2. The CDR3 has 16 residues. Germline V gene lookup returns CDR1 MGHRA and CDR2 YSYEKL. The J segment lost 0 bases and the V segment lost 4 bases, leaving 6 bases of the junction unmatched. For the CDR3, the DNA is TGCGCCAGCAGCCGGGAGGGGTCTAACTCCTACAATGAGCAGTTCTTC. Protein sequence: CASSREGSNSYNEQFF.

This chain links TRBV30 with TRBJ1-4, with D hard to call. V shed 5 bases and J shed 2 bases, with 9 bases lying between them. Germline lookup yields CDR1 GTSNPN and CDR2 SVGIG (reference sequence). The CDR3 has 13 residues. The CDR3 region has the DNA TGTGCCTGGCAATCCGGGACTAATGAAAAACTGTTTTTT. It codes for CAWQSGTNEKLFF.

This clone was counted between two and nine times. The J gene is TRBJ2-5, the V gene TRBV7-6; D tentatively fits TRBD1 or TRBD2 (6 bases each). Germline lookup yields CDR1 SGHVS and CDR2 FNYEAQ. V was cut by 5 bases and J by 1 base, with 14 bases left in between. The CDR3 consists of 15 residues. The chain's CDR3 is CASSPVGGIQETQYF. CDR3 nucleotides: TGTGCCAGCAGCCCAGTAGGGGGGATCCAAGAGACCCAGTACTTC.

This clone was recorded a few times. V usage is TRBV30 and J usage is TRBJ1-3; D gene uncertain. Trimming shortened V by 4 bases and J by 2 bases, and 6 bases separated the two germline ends. Germline lookup yields CDR1 GTSNPN and CDR2 SVGIG (reference sequence). This CDR3 region has 12 residues. In DNA form, the CDR3 reads TGTGCCTGGACAGATCCTGGAAACACCATATATTTT. It translates to CAWTDPGNTIYF.